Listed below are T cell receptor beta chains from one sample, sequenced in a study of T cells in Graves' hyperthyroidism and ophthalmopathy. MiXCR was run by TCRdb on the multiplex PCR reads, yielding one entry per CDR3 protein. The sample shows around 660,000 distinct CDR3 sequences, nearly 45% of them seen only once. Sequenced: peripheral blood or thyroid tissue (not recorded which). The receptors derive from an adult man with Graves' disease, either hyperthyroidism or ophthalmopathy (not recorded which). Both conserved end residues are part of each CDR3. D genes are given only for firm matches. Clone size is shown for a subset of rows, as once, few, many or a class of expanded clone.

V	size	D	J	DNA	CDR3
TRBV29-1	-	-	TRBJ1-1	TGCAGCTCGTTGGTGGACACTGAAGCTTTCTTT	CSSLVDTEAFF
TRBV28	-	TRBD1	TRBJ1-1	TGTGCCAGCAGGGGACAGGGGCTGAACACTGAAGCTTTCTTT	CASRGQGLNTEAFF
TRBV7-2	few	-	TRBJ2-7	TGTGCCAGCAGCGGGGCAGGGACCTACGAGCAGTACTTC	CASSGAGTYEQYF
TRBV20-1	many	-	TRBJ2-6	TGCAGTGCCAAAACTGGGGCCAACGTCCTGACTTTC	CSAKTGANVLTF
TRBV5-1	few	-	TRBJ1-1	TGCGCCAGCAGCTTGCAGGCGGGGAACACTGAAGCTTTCTTT	CASSLQAGNTEAFF
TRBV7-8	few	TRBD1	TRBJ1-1	TGTGCCAGCACCATCCAGGGGGGGGAAGCTTTCTTT	CASTIQGGEAFF
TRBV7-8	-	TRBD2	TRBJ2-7	TGTGCCAGCAGCTTAGCCTTGACTAGCGGGGGGTACGAGCAGTACTTC	CASSLALTSGGYEQYF
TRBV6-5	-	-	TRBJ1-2	TGTGCCAGCAGTACAGTAGGGGACTATGGCTACACCTTC	CASSTVGDYGYTF
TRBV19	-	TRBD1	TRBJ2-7	TGTGCCAGTAGCCGGACAGGGCTAGGGACCGTCGAGCAGTACTTC	CASSRTGLGTVEQYF
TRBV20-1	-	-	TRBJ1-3	TGCAGTGCTAGAGATCTGTGGGGGCACTCTGGAAACACCATATATTTT	CSARDLWGHSGNTIYF
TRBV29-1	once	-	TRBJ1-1	TGCAGCGTTGAATGGCAGGGTACTCGAGCTTTCTTT	CSVEWQGTRAFF
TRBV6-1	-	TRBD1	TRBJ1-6	TGTGCAACTCGGGAGACAGGGCGGAGTTCACCCCTCCACTTT	CATRETGRSSPLHF
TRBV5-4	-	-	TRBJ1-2	TGTGCCAGCAGCTTGGTTGCAGGGAAAAAAGATGGCTACACCTTC	CASSLVAGKKDGYTF
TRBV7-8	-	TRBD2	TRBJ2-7	TGTGCCAGCAGTTTCTACCCAGCGGGAGGGGACTTCTACGAGCAGTACTTC	CASSFYPAGGDFYEQYF
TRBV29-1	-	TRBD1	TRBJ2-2	TGCAGCGCTTCGACAGGGGGCAACGGGGAGCTGTTTTTT	CSASTGGNGELFF
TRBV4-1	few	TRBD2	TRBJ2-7	TGCGCCAGCAGCCAAGATTCACTAGCGGATTACGAGCAGTACTTC	CASSQDSLADYEQYF
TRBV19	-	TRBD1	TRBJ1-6	TGTGCCAGTAGTATTTCCACAGGGGAGGGTTCACCCCTCCACTTT	CASSISTGEGSPLHF
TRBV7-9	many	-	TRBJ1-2	TGTGCCAGCAGCCGTCAGGGCCGGACAGGCTACACCTTC	CASSRQGRTGYTF
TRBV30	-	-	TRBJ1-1	TGTGCCTGGAGTTGGGACTGGGCCGAGGACACTGAAGCTTTCTTT	CAWSWDWAEDTEAFF
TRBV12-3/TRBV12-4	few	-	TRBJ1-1	TGTGCCAGCAGGATCCGGTACGTGACTGAAGCTTTCTTT	CASRIRYVTEAFF
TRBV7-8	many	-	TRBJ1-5	TGTGCCAGCAGCTACAGGCGAAATAGCAATCAGCCCCAGCATTTT	CASSYRRNSNQPQHF
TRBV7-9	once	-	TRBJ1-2	TGTGCCAGCAGCTTAGCCGACTCTAATTCCGCCTATGGCTACACCTTC	CASSLADSNSAYGYTF
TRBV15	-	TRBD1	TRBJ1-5	TGTGCCACCAGCGGTAGACAGGGGGCGGGTAGCAATCAGCCCCAGCATTTT	CATSGRQGAGSNQPQHF
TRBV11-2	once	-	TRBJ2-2	TGTGCCAGCAGCTTAGGCTCAGGGAGGTCCGGGGAGCTGTTTTTT	CASSLGSGRSGELFF
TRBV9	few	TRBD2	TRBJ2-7	TGTGCCAGCAGCGAATCGATGGGCGGGGGCGAGCAGTACTTC	CASSESMGGGEQYF
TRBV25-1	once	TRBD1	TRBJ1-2	TGTGCCAGCCCGGACAGGGGACAAGGCTACACCTTC	CASPDRGQGYTF
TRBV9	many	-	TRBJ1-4	TGTGCCAGCAGCGTAGGAGGGAGGGGCGGTGAAAAACTGTTTTTT	CASSVGGRGGEKLFF
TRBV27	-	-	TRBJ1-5	TGTGCCAGCAGTTTCGACGGGAGGGCAAATCAGCCCCAGCATTTT	CASSFDGRANQPQHF
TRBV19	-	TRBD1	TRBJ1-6	TGTGCCAGTAAACTTGGCAGGGGGCGGAATTCACCCCTCCACTTT	CASKLGRGRNSPLHF
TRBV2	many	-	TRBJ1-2	TGTGCCAGCAGGACGTCGGGGACCGGTGGCTACACCTTC	CASRTSGTGGYTF
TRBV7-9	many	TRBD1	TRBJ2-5	TGTGCCAGCAGCCCCCGGACAGGGTACCAAGAGACCCAGTACTTC	CASSPRTGYQETQYF
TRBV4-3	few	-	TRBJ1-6	TGCGCCAGCAGCCAAGCCAGGAGCTATAATTCACCCCTCCACTTT	CASSQARSYNSPLHF
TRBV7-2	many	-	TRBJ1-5	TGTGCCAGCAGCAACAGGGAGGGGAGCAATCAGCCCCAGCATTTT	CASSNREGSNQPQHF
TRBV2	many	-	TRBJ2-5	TGTGCCAGCAGTGAAGAGCGGCTGGGACAAGAGACCCAGTACTTC	CASSEERLGQETQYF
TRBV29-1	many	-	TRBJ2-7	TGCAGCGTAGCGACTAGATACGAGCAGTACTTC	CSVATRYEQYF
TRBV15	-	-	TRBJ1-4	TGTGCCACCAGCAGAACTCTAAAACTGTTTTTT	CATSRTLKLFF
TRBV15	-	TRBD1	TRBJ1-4	TGTGCCACCAGCAGATCAGGGGGGCCCAACTACGGTGAAAAACTGTTTTTT	CATSRSGGPNYGEKLFF
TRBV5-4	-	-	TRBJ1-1	TGTGCCAGCAGCACTCCGGGACGGTGGAACACTGAAGCTTTCTTT	CASSTPGRWNTEAFF
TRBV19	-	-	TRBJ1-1	TGTGCCACAAGAACAGACCCCATGAACACTGAAGCTTTCTTT	CATRTDPMNTEAFF
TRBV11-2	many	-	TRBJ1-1	TGTGCCAGCAGCTTAGCTGGCGAAGCTTTCTTT	CASSLAGEAFF
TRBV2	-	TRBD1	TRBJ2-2	TGTGCCAGCAGCCAGAGGGACAGGACGAACACCGGGGAGCTGTTTTTT	CASSQRDRTNTGELFF
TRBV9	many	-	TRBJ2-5	TGTGCCAGCAGCGGGGGATGGCGGTCAGAGACCCAGTACTTC	CASSGGWRSETQYF
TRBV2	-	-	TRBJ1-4	TGTGCCAGCCGCTGGACGGATCCTAATGAAAAACTGTTTTTT	CASRWTDPNEKLFF